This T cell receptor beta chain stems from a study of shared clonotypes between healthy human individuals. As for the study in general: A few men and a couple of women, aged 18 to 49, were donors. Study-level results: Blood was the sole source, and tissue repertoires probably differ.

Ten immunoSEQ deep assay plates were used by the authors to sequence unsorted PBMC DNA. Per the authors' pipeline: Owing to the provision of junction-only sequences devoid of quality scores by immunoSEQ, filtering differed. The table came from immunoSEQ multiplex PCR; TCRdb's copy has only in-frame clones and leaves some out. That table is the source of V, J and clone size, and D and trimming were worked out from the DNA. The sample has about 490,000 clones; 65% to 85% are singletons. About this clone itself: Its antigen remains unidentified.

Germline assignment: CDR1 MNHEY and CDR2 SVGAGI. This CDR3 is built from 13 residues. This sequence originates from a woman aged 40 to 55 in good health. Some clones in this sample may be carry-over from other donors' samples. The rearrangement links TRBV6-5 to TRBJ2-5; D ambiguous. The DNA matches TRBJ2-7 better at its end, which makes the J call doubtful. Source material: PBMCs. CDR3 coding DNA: TGTGCCAGCAGTTACGGGTGGGACTACGAGCAGTACTTC. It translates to CASSYGWDYEQYF.